Sequencing of this T cell receptor (beta chain) was carried out in a study of T-cell reconstitution after alpha-beta-depleted transplantation in children. Regarding the study as a whole: Where some patients showed high TCRbeta diversity at day 60, it came from recipient T cells and thymic progenitors that had survived. The origin of alpha-beta T cells about two months after transplant was reportedly several hundred expanded graft clones. T-cell numbers and diversity, one year after transplant, stemmed largely from T cells that were newly produced.

The CDR3 covers 14 residues. The germline V gene has CDR1 SNHLY and CDR2 FYNNEI. The ends were cut back, 10 bases at V and 2 bases at J, with 15 bases in the middle. TCRbeta library preparation incorporated unique molecular identifiers. TCRdb reanalysed the PCR reads using MiXCR and keeps one entry per CDR3 protein. The sample holds 90,000 to 100,000 distinct CDR3 sequences, under 25% seen once. About this clonotype itself: The antigen remains undetermined.

This material consisted of PBMCs, taken before TCRalphabeta/CD19-depleted stem cell transplant. The chain employs TRBV2 and TRBJ2-4; D perhaps matches TRBD2 (6 bases). This receptor was taken from a boy younger than 10 with acute lymphoblastic leukemia, due to receive a stem cell transplant. This CDR3 is CATGMEGTKNIQYF. The CDR3 nucleotides are TGTGCCACTGGGATGGAGGGAACCAAAAACATTCAGTACTTC.